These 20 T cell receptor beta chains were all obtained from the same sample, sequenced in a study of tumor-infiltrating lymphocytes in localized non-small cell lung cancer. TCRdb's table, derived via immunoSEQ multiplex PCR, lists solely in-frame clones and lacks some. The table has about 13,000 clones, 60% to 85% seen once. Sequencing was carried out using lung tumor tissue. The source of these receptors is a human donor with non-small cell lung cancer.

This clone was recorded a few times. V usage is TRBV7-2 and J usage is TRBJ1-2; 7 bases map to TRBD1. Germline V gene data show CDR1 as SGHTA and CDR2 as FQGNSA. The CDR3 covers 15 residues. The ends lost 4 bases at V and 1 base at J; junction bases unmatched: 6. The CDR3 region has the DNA TGTGCCAGCAGCTACGGTGACAGGGTTAACTATGGCTACACCTTC. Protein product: CASSYGDRVNYGYTF.

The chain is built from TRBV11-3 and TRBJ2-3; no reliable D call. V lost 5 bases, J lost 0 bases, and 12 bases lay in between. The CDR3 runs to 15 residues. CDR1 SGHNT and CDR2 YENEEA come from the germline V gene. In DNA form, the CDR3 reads TGTGCCAGCAGCCCAAAGGGTTTTAGCACAGATACGCAGTATTTT. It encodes CASSPKGFSTDTQYF. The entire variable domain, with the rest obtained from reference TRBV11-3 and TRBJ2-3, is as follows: EAGVVQSPRYKIIEKKQPVAFWCNPISGHNTLYWYLQNLGQGPELLIRYENEEAVDDSQLPKDRFSAERLKGVDSTLKIQPAELGDSAVYLCASSPKGFSTDTQYFGPGTRLTVL.

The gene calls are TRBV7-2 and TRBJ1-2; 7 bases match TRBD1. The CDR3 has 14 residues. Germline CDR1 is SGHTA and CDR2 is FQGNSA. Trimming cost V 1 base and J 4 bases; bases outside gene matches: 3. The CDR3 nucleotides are TGTGCCAGCAGCTTAGATCAGGGGGTCTATGGCTACACCTTC. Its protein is CASSLDQGVYGYTF.

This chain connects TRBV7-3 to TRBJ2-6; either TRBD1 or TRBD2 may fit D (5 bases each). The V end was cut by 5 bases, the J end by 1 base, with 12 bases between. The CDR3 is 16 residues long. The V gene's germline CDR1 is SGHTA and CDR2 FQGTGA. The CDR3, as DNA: TGTGCCAGCAGCGTGGGACGCCGGTCTGGGGCCAACGTCCTGACTTTC. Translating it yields CASSVGRRSGANVLTF.

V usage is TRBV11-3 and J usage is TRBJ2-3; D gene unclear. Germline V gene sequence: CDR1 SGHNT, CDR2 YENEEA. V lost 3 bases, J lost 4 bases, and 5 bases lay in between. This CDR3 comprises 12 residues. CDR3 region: CASSFRSDTQYF. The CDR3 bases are TGTGCCAGCAGCTTTAGATCAGATACGCAGTATTTT.

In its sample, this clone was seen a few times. The CDR3 nucleotides are TGCGCCAGCAGCTCCGGACAGAGTAGGAACACTGAAGCTTTCTTT. Translated, it gives CASSSGQSRNTEAFF. The chain recombines TRBV5-1 with TRBJ1-1, with D perhaps TRBD1 (6 bases). The CDR3 consists of 15 residues. Trimming left V 3 bases short and J 1 base short, with 13 bases between. CDR1 is SGHRS and CDR2 is YFSETQ in the germline V gene.

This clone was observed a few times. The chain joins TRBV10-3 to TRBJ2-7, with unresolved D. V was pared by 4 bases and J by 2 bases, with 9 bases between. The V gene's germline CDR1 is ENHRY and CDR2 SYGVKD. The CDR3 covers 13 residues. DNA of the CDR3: TGTGCCATCAGTGGTGGGATAACCTACGAGCAGTACTTC. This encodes CAISGGITYEQYF.

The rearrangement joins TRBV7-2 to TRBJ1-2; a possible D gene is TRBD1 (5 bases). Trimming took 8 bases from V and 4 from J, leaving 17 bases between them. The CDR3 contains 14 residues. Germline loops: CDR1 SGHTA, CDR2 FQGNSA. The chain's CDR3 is CASVITSDSYGYTF. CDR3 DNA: TGTGCCAGCGTAATCACATCAGACAGCTATGGCTACACCTTC. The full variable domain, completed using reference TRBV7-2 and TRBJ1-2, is GAGVSQSPSNKVTEKGKDVELRCDPISGHTALYWYRQSLGQGLEFLIYFQGNSAPDKSGLPSDRFSAERTGGSVSTLTIQRTQQEDSAVYLCASVITSDSYGYTFGSGTRLTVV.

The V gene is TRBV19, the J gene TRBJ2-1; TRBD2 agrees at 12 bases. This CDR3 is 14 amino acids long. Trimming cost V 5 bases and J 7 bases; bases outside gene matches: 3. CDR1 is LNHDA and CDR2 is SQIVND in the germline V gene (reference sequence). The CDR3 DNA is TGTGCCAGTAGTGTAACTAGCGGGAGGAATGAGCAGTTCTTC. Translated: CASSVTSGRNEQFF.

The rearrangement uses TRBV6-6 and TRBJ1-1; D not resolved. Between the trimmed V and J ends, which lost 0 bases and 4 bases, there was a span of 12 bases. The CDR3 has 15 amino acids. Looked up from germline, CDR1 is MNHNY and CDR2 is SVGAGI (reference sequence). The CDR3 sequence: CASSYSTVGSTEAFF. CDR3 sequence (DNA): TGTGCCAGCAGTTACTCGACGGTGGGGAGCACTGAAGCTTTCTTT.

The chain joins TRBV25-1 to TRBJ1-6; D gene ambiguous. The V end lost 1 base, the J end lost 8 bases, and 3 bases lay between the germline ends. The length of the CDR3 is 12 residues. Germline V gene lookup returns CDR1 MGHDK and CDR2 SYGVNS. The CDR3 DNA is TGTGCCAGCAGTGAATTTTATTCACCCCTCCACTTT. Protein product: CASSEFYSPLHF.

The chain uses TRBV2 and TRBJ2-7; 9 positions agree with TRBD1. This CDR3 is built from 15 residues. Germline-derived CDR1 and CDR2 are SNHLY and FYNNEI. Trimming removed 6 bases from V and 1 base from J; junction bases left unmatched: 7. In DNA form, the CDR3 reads TGTGCCAGCAGGCAGTCCGGGACAGGGTCCTACGAGCAGTACTTC. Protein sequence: CASRQSGTGSYEQYF.

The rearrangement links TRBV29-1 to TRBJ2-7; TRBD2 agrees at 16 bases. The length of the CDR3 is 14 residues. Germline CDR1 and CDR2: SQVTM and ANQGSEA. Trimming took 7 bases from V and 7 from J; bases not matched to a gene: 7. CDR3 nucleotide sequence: TGCAGCGCAGGGACTAGCGGGAGGGCAGGGGAGCAGTACTTC. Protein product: CSAGTSGRAGEQYF.

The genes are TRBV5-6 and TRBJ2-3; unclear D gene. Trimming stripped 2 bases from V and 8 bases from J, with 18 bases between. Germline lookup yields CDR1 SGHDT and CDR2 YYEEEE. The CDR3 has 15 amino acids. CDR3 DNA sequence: TGTGCCAGCAGCTTAGAAGGGTACTCACAAGCTACGCAGTATTTT. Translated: CASSLEGYSQATQYF.

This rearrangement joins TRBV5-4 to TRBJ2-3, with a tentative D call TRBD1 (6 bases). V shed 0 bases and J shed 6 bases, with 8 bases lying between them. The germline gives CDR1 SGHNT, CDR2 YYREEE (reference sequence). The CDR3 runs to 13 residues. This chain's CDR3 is CASSLERGDTQYF. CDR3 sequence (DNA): TGTGCCAGCAGCTTGGAGAGGGGGGATACGCAGTATTTT.

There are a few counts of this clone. This CDR3 is CASSAQGGYTF. In nucleotides, the CDR3 is TGTGCCAGCAGTGCCCAGGGTGGCTACACCTTC. The V call is TRBV6-1, the J call TRBJ1-2; a weak D match, TRBD1 (5 bases). Trimming stripped 4 bases from V and 7 bases from J, with 7 bases between. This CDR3 is 11 amino acids long. Germline V CDR1 and CDR2: MNHNS, SASEGT.

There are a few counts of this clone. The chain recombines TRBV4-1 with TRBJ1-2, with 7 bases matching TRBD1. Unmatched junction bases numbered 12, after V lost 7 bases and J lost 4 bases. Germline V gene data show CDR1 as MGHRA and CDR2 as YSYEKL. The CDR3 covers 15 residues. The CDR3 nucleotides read TGCGCCAGCACCCGACGACGGACAGGAGTCTATGGCTACACCTTC. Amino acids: CASTRRRTGVYGYTF.

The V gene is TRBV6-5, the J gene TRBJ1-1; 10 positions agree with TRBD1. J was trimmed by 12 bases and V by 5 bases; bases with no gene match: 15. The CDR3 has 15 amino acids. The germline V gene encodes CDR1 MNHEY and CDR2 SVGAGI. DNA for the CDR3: TGTGCCAGCAGTACCCCCGCGACAGGGGGCTTGGGGCCTTTCTTT. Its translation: CASSTPATGGLGPFF.

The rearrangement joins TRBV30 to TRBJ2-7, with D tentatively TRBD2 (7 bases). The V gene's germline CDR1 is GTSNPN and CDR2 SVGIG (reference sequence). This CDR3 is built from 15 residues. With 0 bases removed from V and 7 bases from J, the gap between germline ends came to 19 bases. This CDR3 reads CAWSVRTRGVWEQYF. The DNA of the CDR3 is TGTGCCTGGAGTGTACGGACTAGGGGGGTGTGGGAGCAGTACTTC.

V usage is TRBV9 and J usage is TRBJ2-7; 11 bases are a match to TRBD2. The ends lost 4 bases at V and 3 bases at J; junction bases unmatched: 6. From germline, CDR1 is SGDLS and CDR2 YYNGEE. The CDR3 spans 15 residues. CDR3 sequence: CASSISGGAFYEQYF. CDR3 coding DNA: TGTGCCAGCAGCATTAGCGGGGGGGCCTTCTACGAGCAGTACTTC.